This T cell receptor beta chain emerged from a study of regulatory T cells in long-lasting Graves disease. V dropped 6 bases and J dropped 3 bases, with 12 bases sitting between them. The germline V gene encodes CDR1 SQVTM and CDR2 ANQGSEA. The CDR3 is made up of 13 amino acids. General observations from the study: Fewer public clonotypes were shared by new patients (966) than by persistent patients (roughly 2,500).

Ten or more counts support this clonotype. Antigen: not known. Indicated time point: newly diagnosed GD, antithyroid drugs for less than 3 months. PBMCs were the source of the RNA used for TCR sequencing. American Thyroid Association guidelines defined Graves' disease diagnosis. Combining iRepertoire HTBI primers with Arm-PCR of CDR3 regions, the authors built TCR beta libraries. Each CDR3 protein is one row after TCRdb ran MiXCR on the multiplex PCR reads. This repertoire shows roughly 400,000 distinct CDR3 sequences, 15% found once; its top ten account for about 8.2%. These data were also filed under a second study, of T cells in Graves' hyperthyroidism and ophthalmopathy. As that study records: Using the HTBI primer set, a first-round RT-PCR was run on the TCR CDR3.

This material consisted of peripheral blood mononuclear cells (PBMCs), taken at new diagnosis, from a patient treated with antithyroid drugs. The receptor was derived from a woman aged 40 to 50 with Graves disease. The chain employs TRBV29-1 and TRBJ2-1; D perhaps matches TRBD2 (5 bases). CDR3 in amino acids: CSVRASNYNEQFF. The CDR3 bases are TGCAGCGTGAGGGCCTCTAACTACAATGAGCAGTTCTTC.